The source of this T cell receptor beta chain is a study of T-cell memory formation after mild COVID-19. General observations from the study: Clones contracting day 15 to 85 were balanced CD4/CD8; later expanders leaned CD4+. SARS-CoV-2 specificity was not confirmed for second-wave clones peaking on day 37. Memory from before infection featured some responding clones, which suggests cross-reactive memory joined. Contracting CD8+ clones were enriched in EMRA, CD4+ mainly in CM and EM.

The CDR3 consists of 15 residues. Trimming at V came to 6 bases and at J to 0 bases, leaving 8 bases not matched to a gene. Germline V gene data show CDR1 as MDHEN and CDR2 as SYDVKM. In the case of this clonotype: As yet, its antigen is unknown.

Using its own MiXCR run on the 5' RACE reads, TCRdb lists one record per CDR3 protein. The sample shows around 300,000 distinct CDR3 sequences, roughly an eighth of them seen only once. The genes are TRBV28 and TRBJ2-7; 7 positions agree with TRBD1. The clonotype was recovered from a man aged 18 to 29 who had mild COVID-19 (a few samples of this study predate the infection). Cell type and time point are not known. The sample taken for sequencing was PBMCs or a T cell subset sorted from them (not recorded which). Here the CDR3 DNA reads TGTGCCAGCAGAACGGCAGGGACAGACTCCTACGAGCAGTACGTC. Protein product: CASRTAGTDSYEQYV.